The T cell receptor beta chain described here comes from a study of T-cell reconstitution after alpha-beta-depleted transplantation in children. The TCRbeta library was prepared with unique molecular identifiers. MiXCR, applied by TCRdb to the PCR reads, yields one record per CDR3 protein. The sample records 610,000 or so distinct CDR3 sequences, 25% to 30% being singletons. Germline loops: CDR1 SGHDN, CDR2 FVKESK. This CDR3 is 14 amino acids long. Trimming pared 1 base from V and 2 bases from J, leaving 9 bases between. V usage is TRBV14 and J usage is TRBJ2-7, with D perhaps TRBD1 (6 bases). The TCR originated in a boy in the first two years of life with Wiskott-Aldrich syndrome, due to receive a stem cell transplant. The sample in question was PBMCs, obtained before TCRalphabeta/CD19-depleted stem cell transplant. The CDR3 reads CASSQANRAYEQYF. The CDR3, as DNA: TGTGCCAGCAGCCAAGCCAACAGGGCCTACGAGCAGTACTTC.